A selection of T cell receptor beta chains follows, all from one sample in a study of blood T cell repertoires in COVID-19. Sequenced by immunoSEQ multiplex PCR; TCRdb stores in-frame clones only, minus some. Of some 93,000 clones in the sample, approximately 84% were seen once. The sample comprised peripheral blood. The receptors here all came from a man in his 70s with acute or convalescent COVID-19. CDR3s include the opening cysteine and the closing phenylalanine or tryptophan. D genes are given only for firm matches. Size is stated for part of the rows, as once, few or many counts, or as a class when the clone is expanded.

once	TRBV29-1	NA	TRBJ1-2	TGCAGCGTAAGCACGAGGCTTAACTATGGCTACACCTTC	CSVSTRLNYGYTF
NA	TRBV10-1	TRBD2	TRBJ2-5	TGCGCCAACCCGCCTCTAGCGGGAGGAGAAGAGACCCAGTACTTC	CANPPLAGGEETQYF
NA	TRBV6-5	NA	TRBJ1-3	TGTGCCAGCATGCAGGGTTATGGAAACACCATATATTTT	CASMQGYGNTIYF
NA	TRBV12-5	TRBD1	TRBJ2-1	TGTGCTAGTGGTATCGGACAGGACTACAATGAGCAGTTCTTC	CASGIGQDYNEQFF
NA	TRBV5-1	NA	TRBJ2-7	TGCGCCAGCAGCCCTGGACACAGCTCCTACGAGCAGTACTTC	CASSPGHSSYEQYF
NA	TRBV5-8	TRBD2	TRBJ2-1	TGTGCCAGCAGCCGGACTAGCGGAACCTACAATGAGCAGTTCTTC	CASSRTSGTYNEQFF
NA	TRBV15	NA	TRBJ1-1	TGTGCCACCAGCAGAAAGACAGCACCGAACACTGAAGCTTTCTTT	CATSRKTAPNTEAFF
NA	TRBV7-9	TRBD1	TRBJ2-1	TGTGCCAGCAGCCAAGGACAGGGCGGAGCAGGGGATGAGCAGTTCTTC	CASSQGQGGAGDEQFF
NA	TRBV27	NA	TRBJ1-6	TGTGCCAGCAGTTTATTCGACAGAGGTAATTCACCCCTCCACTTT	CASSLFDRGNSPLHF
NA	TRBV7-2	NA	TRBJ1-1	TGTGCCAGCAGCTTAGCCGGGGGGAACACTGAAGCTTTCTTT	CASSLAGGNTEAFF
NA	TRBV2	TRBD1	TRBJ1-4	TGTGCCAGCAGTTCAATGGGACAGTCTAATGAAAAACTGTTTTTT	CASSSMGQSNEKLFF
NA	TRBV9	TRBD1	TRBJ2-5	TGTGCCAGCAGCGTATTAGGGGACAGTGAGACCCAGTACTTC	CASSVLGDSETQYF
NA	TRBV6-4	TRBD2	TRBJ2-3	TGTGCCAGCAGTGACTCGGGGGGGGGTACAGATACGCAGTATTTT	CASSDSGGGTDTQYF
NA	TRBV4-2	NA	TRBJ1-2	TGTGCCAGCAGCCAAGTTGGGCCCCAGACCTATGGCTACACCTTC	CASSQVGPQTYGYTF
few	TRBV5-4	TRBD2	TRBJ2-2	TGTGCCAGCAGAAACGGACTAGCGGGAGGGAACACCGGGGAGCTGTTTTTT	CASRNGLAGGNTGELFF
NA	TRBV2	NA	TRBJ1-6	TGTGCCAGCAGTGGACAGACCATATCCCTCCACTTT	CASSGQTISLHF
NA	TRBV24-1	NA	TRBJ1-2	TGTGCCACCAGTGATTGGAGAGGTGAGGATGGCTACACCTTC	CATSDWRGEDGYTF
NA	TRBV30	NA	TRBJ1-1	TGTGCCTGGGACTCCAGGGTTGGGACTGAAGCTTTCTTT	CAWDSRVGTEAFF
few	TRBV5-5	TRBD1	TRBJ1-1	TGTGCCAGCAGCTCCCCGGGACAGGGGAACACTGAAGCTTTCTTT	CASSSPGQGNTEAFF
NA	TRBV7-2	NA	TRBJ1-2	TGTGCCAGCAGCTTAAGCCCTGCCAGGGGTTATGGCTACACCTTC	CASSLSPARGYGYTF
NA	TRBV28	NA	TRBJ2-5	TGTGCCAGCAGTTTCGCAGGGGAGGGGAAAGAGACCCAGTACTTC	CASSFAGEGKETQYF
NA	TRBV2	NA	TRBJ1-2	TGTGCCAGCAGTGAAAGGGTGTCAGGACAGATCAGGATTTTC	CASSERVSGQIRIF
NA	TRBV2	TRBD1	TRBJ1-6	TGTGCCAGCATTGGGACAGGCGGAGTCTCACCCCTCCACTTT	CASIGTGGVSPLHF
NA	TRBV5-1	TRBD2	TRBJ2-1	TGCGCCAGCAGCTTGTCTACAGGCGGGGGATACAATGAGCAGTTCTTC	CASSLSTGGGYNEQFF
NA	TRBV30	NA	TRBJ1-3	TGTGCCTGGACACAGAACTCTGGAAACACCATATATTTT	CAWTQNSGNTIYF
NA	TRBV9	TRBD1	TRBJ1-1	TGTGCCAGCAGCGTAGGAGGGACAGGGTTGGCTTTCTTT	CASSVGGTGLAFF
NA	TRBV6-5	NA	TRBJ2-2	TGTGCCAGCAGAGACCGACAGCTGAACACCGGGGAGCTGTTTTTT	CASRDRQLNTGELFF
NA	TRBV7-6	NA	TRBJ1-3	TGTGCCAGCAGCCGGAGCGGGGGAGCCTCTGGAAACACCATATATTTT	CASSRSGGASGNTIYF
NA	TRBV11-2	TRBD1	TRBJ2-7	TGTGCCAGCAGCTTAGGGACAGGGATCTACGAGCAGTACTTC	CASSLGTGIYEQYF
NA	TRBV7-8	TRBD2	TRBJ2-5	TGTGCCAGCTCAGAAAAGCCGGGACTAGCGGGGGGAAGAAACCAGTACTTC	CASSEKPGLAGGRNQYF
NA	TRBV18	NA	TRBJ1-5	TGTGCCAGCTCACCTTTAATTAGCAATCAGCCCCAGCATTTT	CASSPLISNQPQHF
once	TRBV11-3	TRBD1	TRBJ1-1	TGTGCCAGCAGCCTGAGGAGGGACAGCCAGAAAGCTTTCTTT	CASSLRRDSQKAFF
NA	TRBV7-9	NA	TRBJ2-1	TGTGCCAGCAGCTTTAGCGGCCGTCAGGCCAATGAGCAGTTCTTC	CASSFSGRQANEQFF
NA	TRBV9	NA	TRBJ1-2	TGTGCCAGCAGCGTAGCCGGTGCCACAGCTAACTATGGCTACACCTTC	CASSVAGATANYGYTF
few	TRBV6-6	TRBD1	TRBJ1-6	TGTGCCAGCAGGGACCCGACAGGGGCAAATTCACCCCTCCACTTT	CASRDPTGANSPLHF
NA	TRBV2	TRBD1	TRBJ1-2	TGTGCCAGCAGTGCCCCGACAGGGCCTAGTGGCTACACCTTC	CASSAPTGPSGYTF
NA	TRBV28	NA	TRBJ2-5	TGTGCCAGCAGTTTAGTTGGAGCGGAGGTGTTGGGGACCCAGTACTTC	CASSLVGAEVLGTQYF
NA	TRBV7-9	TRBD1	TRBJ1-2	TGTGCCAGCAGCTTAAACAGGGAAGGGGGCTATTGGGGCTACACCTTC	CASSLNREGGYWGYTF
NA	TRBV4-3	TRBD1	TRBJ2-5	TGCGCCAGCAGCCAAGATCTAGTTGCAGGGGGACGCCAAGAGACCCAGTACTTC	CASSQDLVAGGRQETQYF
NA	TRBV5-4	NA	TRBJ2-2	TGTGCCAGCAGCTTGGAACAGGTGCAGAGGGAGCTGTTTTTT	CASSLEQVQRELFF
NA	TRBV7-4	NA	TRBJ1-2	TGTGCCAGCAGCTTACTATTAGTCGGAGGCCATGGCTACACCTTC	CASSLLLVGGHGYTF
once	TRBV24-1	NA	TRBJ1-1	TGTGCCACCAGTGTAACCGGCCAGGGTAAGGTGAACACTGAAGCTTTCTTT	CATSVTGQGKVNTEAFF
NA	TRBV29-1	TRBD2	TRBJ2-3	TGCAGCGTAGTCGCGGGAGTCTACGCAGATACGCAGTATTTT	CSVVAGVYADTQYF
NA	TRBV2	NA	TRBJ1-2	TGTGCCAGCAGTGGTGAGCGAGGCTACACCTTC	CASSGERGYTF
NA	TRBV2	NA	TRBJ1-2	TGTGCCAGCACAGGGGACAACTATGGCTACACCTTC	CASTGDNYGYTF
once	TRBV4-2	TRBD2	TRBJ2-5	TGTGCCAGCAGCTTAGAAGCGGGGGGGAGCCAAGAGACCCAGTACTTC	CASSLEAGGSQETQYF
NA	TRBV28	TRBD2	TRBJ2-1	TGTGCCAGCAGTTCTCCGGCTAGCGGGAGGAGGGATGAGCAGTTCTTC	CASSSPASGRRDEQFF
NA	TRBV29-1	TRBD1	TRBJ1-1	TGCAGCGTTGAAATAGACAGGGGAAACACTGAAGCTTTCTTT	CSVEIDRGNTEAFF
NA	TRBV7-3	TRBD2	TRBJ2-3	TGTGCCAGCAGCTTAAAGTCAAGGGGACTAGCGGGAGGAGGCACAGATACGCAGTATTTT	CASSLKSRGLAGGGTDTQYF
few	TRBV10-2	NA	TRBJ1-1	TGCGCCAGTGGCCGATCAGCTGAAGCTTTCTTT	CASGRSAEAFF
NA	TRBV27	NA	TRBJ2-7	TGTGCCAGCAGTCCCAGCTCCTACGAGCAGTACTTC	CASSPSSYEQYF
NA	TRBV6-5	NA	TRBJ1-2	TGTGCCAGCAGTTACTCGGTGGGAGCCCAAGGGGGAGGCTACACCTTC	CASSYSVGAQGGGYTF
NA	TRBV6-5	NA	TRBJ1-1	TGTGCCAGCAGTCCCGACAGCCCGAACACTGAAGCTTTCTTT	CASSPDSPNTEAFF
NA	TRBV5-5	TRBD1	TRBJ1-4	TGTGCCAGCAGTCATATGCCCGGGACAGGGGGCGATAATGAAAAACTGTTTTTT	CASSHMPGTGGDNEKLFF
NA	TRBV7-9	NA	TRBJ2-7	TGTGCCAGCAGCTTAGCTGTAGCGTCCTACGAGCAGTACTTC	CASSLAVASYEQYF
NA	TRBV29-1	NA	TRBJ2-7	TGCAGCGTTGAAGGTTTATCCTACGAGCAGTACTTC	CSVEGLSYEQYF
NA	TRBV7-9	NA	TRBJ2-1	TGTGCCAGCAGCTCCGCGGCGAGCTCCTACAATGAGCAGTTCTTC	CASSSAASSYNEQFF
NA	TRBV18	NA	TRBJ2-1	TGTGCCAGCTCACCCGAGGTCTACAATGAGCAGTTCTTC	CASSPEVYNEQFF
NA	TRBV2	TRBD1	TRBJ1-1	TGTGCCAGCAGTTCACCGGGACAGGGGTCGTCCGAAGCTTTCTTT	CASSSPGQGSSEAFF
NA	TRBV18	NA	TRBJ1-1	TGTGCCAGCTCACCGGGGCCGGCGAAAGATGAAGCTTTCTTT	CASSPGPAKDEAFF